This T cell receptor beta chain is drawn from a study of T cell responses to AZD1222 COVID-19 vaccine. The study pooled second doses at about 4 or about 12 weeks. Using immunoSEQ multiplex PCR, the repertoire was profiled, and TCRdb retains in-frame clones only, with some absent. The sample records 70,000 to 100,000 clones, 80% to 90% being singletons. Germline CDR1 SNHLY, CDR2 FYNNEI. The ends were cut back, 5 bases at V and 4 bases at J, with 14 bases in the middle. CDR3 length: 14 residues. This clonotype was obtained from an adult who received the AZD1222 COVID-19 vaccine. The chain carries TRBV2 and TRBJ2-5; possibly TRBD1 or TRBD2 for D (5 bases each). Sequences were derived from peripheral blood, sampled 28 days after the second AZD1222 dose. CDR3 nucleotides: TGTGCCAGCAGTCCCGGGGCAGGTCCAGAGACCCAGTACTTC. Its protein product is CASSPGAGPETQYF. Together with reference TRBV2 and TRBJ2-5, the CDR3 gives the full variable domain: EPEVTQTPSHQVTQMGQEVILRCVPISNHLYFYWYRQILGQKVEFLVSFYNNEISEKSEIFDDQFSVERPDGSNFTLKIRSTKLEDSAMYFCASSPGAGPETQYFGPGTRLLVL.